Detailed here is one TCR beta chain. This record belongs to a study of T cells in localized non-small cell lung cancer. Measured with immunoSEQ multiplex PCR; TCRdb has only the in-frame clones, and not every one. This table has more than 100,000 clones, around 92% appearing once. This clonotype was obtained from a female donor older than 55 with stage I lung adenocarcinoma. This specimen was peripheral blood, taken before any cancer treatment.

The CDR3 protein is CATSRVGGGTEAFF. DNA of the CDR3: TGTGCCACCAGCAGAGTCGGGGGGGGCACTGAAGCTTTCTTT. The V and J genes are TRBV15 and TRBJ1-1, with a weak D call TRBD1 (5 bases). Trimming removed 1 base at V and 4 bases at J, with 10 bases between. This CDR3 has 14 amino acids. Germline V gives CDR1 LNHNV, CDR2 YYDKDF (reference sequence).